The T cell receptor beta chain described here comes from a study of cytomegalovirus exposure and HLA in healthy donors. The PCR had 60 Vbeta and 13 Jbeta primers. Some clones are missing from TCRdb's copy, which holds only in-frame ones; the method was immunoSEQ multiplex PCR. The sample records about 150,000 clones, 60% to 85% being singletons. About this clone: Antigen unknown.

Study-wide results and limits: A missense DCLRE1C variant was associated with V- and J-gene trimming of TCR beta chains in a later analysis, and an independent cohort replicated the association. Later analysis placed DRB1 highest and HLA-C lowest in TCR association rates, which differed by HLA locus. Cytomegalovirus association was listed for about 180 TCR beta chains.

CDR1 is LGHNT, CDR2 FRNRAP, per germline. The V and J ends lost 4 bases and 6 bases respectively, with 24 bases between them. The CDR3 covers 17 residues. The material sequenced was PBMCs. The clonotype comes from a woman aged 40 to 49 in good health and CMV-seronegative. This chain links TRBV12-5 with TRBJ1-2; maybe TRBD1 (6 bases). CDR3 nucleotides: TGTGCTAGTGGTTCGAGGGGGTCGGGCCAAAGGTTAAATGGCTACACCTTC. This encodes CASGSRGSGQRLNGYTF.